The clone carrying this TCR beta chain was recorded many times. Its specificity is not known. The data stem from a study of regulatory T cells in long-lasting Graves disease. At the level of the study: Patients with persistent Graves' disease had over 5 years of antithyroid drugs and persistent TSH receptor antibodies.

The study's findings and limits: What was studied was peripheral blood only, and not thyroid tissue.

Time point of the sample: persistent/refractory GD, antithyroid drugs over 5 years with positive TRAb. PBMCs were the source of the RNA used for TCR sequencing. The EDTA tubes were filled with 8 to 9.5 milliliters of drawn peripheral blood. Library construction for TCR beta used iRepertoire HTBI primers and Arm-PCR of CDR3 regions. TCRdb called the multiplex PCR reads again in MiXCR, with one record for every CDR3 protein. Counted here are around 300,000 distinct CDR3 sequences, around 21% occurring once; the ten biggest clones make up around 50%. Source: peripheral blood mononuclear cells (PBMCs), taken when the disease was refractory, from a patient treated with antithyroid drugs. The receptor was derived from a female donor with Graves disease.

In DNA, the CDR3 is TGCAGCGTCAGCCGGGGACAGGGACCCTACGAGCAGTACTTC. Its translation is CSVSRGQGPYEQYF. The J gene is TRBJ2-7, the V gene TRBV29-1; 9 positions agree with TRBD1. After removal of 6 bases from V and 2 bases from J, the junction contained 8 bases not matched to a gene. From germline, CDR1 is SQVTM and CDR2 ANQGSEA. The CDR3 runs 14 residues.